The clone carrying this T cell receptor beta chain was picked up many times. The data originate from a study of human T cells and chemical hapten exposure. Study background: Sensitizing treatment utilized 2% DPC over an approximately 2 cm by approximately 2 cm portion of upper inner arm skin.

TCRdb called the RACE reads again in MiXCR, with one record for every CDR3 protein. The table includes some 330,000 distinct CDR3 sequences, about 5% detected once. Time point given: pre-sensitization, week 0. Treatment specified: therapeutic diphenylcyclopropenone sensitization with weekly scalp DPC. Blood draws came before every patch-test application. Trimming took 2 bases from V and 4 from J, leaving 5 bases between them. CDR1 and CDR2 from the germline V gene are MNHEY and SVGEGT. The CDR3 covers 12 residues. The chain couples TRBV6-2 or TRBV6-3 to TRBJ1-1; a possible D gene is TRBD1 (5 bases). Sample: whole blood, taken in connection with sensitization to the hapten diphenylcyclopropenone (DPC). This sequence originates from a woman aged 18-29 years with alopecia areata. Some clones in this sample may be carry-over from other donors' samples. DNA of the CDR3: TGTGCCAGCAGTTACGGGGCCACTGAAGCTTTCTTT. It codes for CASSYGATEAFF.